This T cell receptor (beta chain) came from a study of T cell responses to AZD1222 COVID-19 vaccine. Study-wide findings and caveats: Spike-spanning, vaccine-associated CD4 TCRs were dominant at 160-218 and 743-854. Reportedly, nearly half the spike-specific TCRs target unmutated variant regions.

The V gene's germline CDR1 is SGHVS and CDR2 FNYEAQ. V shed 2 bases, J shed 0 bases, and the junction held 7 bases outside the gene matches. This CDR3 comprises 17 residues. The data were produced by immunoSEQ multiplex PCR, yet TCRdb's version contains in-frame clones alone and is incomplete. There are more than 110,000 clones in the sample, with around 2.4% held by the top ten. To note about this clone: No antigen is known for it.

V usage is TRBV7-6 and J usage is TRBJ1-3, with TRBD1 matching 7 bases. This receptor was taken from an adult in good health. The sample was peripheral blood. The CDR3 sequence: CASSLRSGTDSGNTIYF. In DNA, the CDR3 is TGTGCCAGCAGCTTACGATCCGGGACAGACTCTGGAAACACCATATATTTT.